This T cell receptor beta chain is from a study of beta chain features in type 1 diabetes. This clone was counted only a few times. The antigen remains unidentified. The CDR3 runs to 14 residues. Germline V lookup: CDR1 SQVTM, CDR2 ANQGSEA. With V trimmed by 2 bases and J by 6 bases, 9 bases remained unmatched. Overall study findings and caveats: In every one of the four CD4+ subsets, TCRB CDR3s were moderately but significantly shorter in Type 1 diabetes patients.

Reverse transcription of all isolated RNA meant that expressed TCRB transcripts were sequenced. This table comes from immunoSEQ multiplex PCR, and its TCRdb copy is limited to in-frame clones, with some not included. This sample has 300,000 to 350,000 clones; roughly 14% occur once, and the top ten carry roughly 0.015%. The V call is TRBV29-1, the J call TRBJ2-7; 8 nucleotides agree with TRBD2. The sequencing input was naive CD4+ T cells from blood. The TCR was taken from a young woman with type 1 diabetes. In DNA form, the CDR3 reads TGCAGCGTTGAATGGAGCGGGAGTGAATCCGAGCAGTACTTC. As protein: CSVEWSGSESEQYF.